The next 30 T cell receptor beta chains were all read from a single sample in a study of technical replicates of blood from several donors. Clones were sequenced by immunoSEQ multiplex PCR, and TCRdb holds only the in-frame ones, with some missing. Of 60,000 to 80,000 clones detected, roughly 92% appear once; the ten largest clones hold under 0.5%. Input material: T cells isolated from PBMCs. The receptors were gathered from a human donor in good health.

This chain connects TRBV5-1 to TRBJ2-3, with 7 bases that match TRBD1. This CDR3 has 16 amino acids. V trimming: 4 bases; J trimming: 5 bases; junction bases outside the gene matches: 13. Per germline, CDR1 SGHRS and CDR2 YFSETQ. The CDR3 here is CASSGVLGQTIDTQYF. Written as DNA, the CDR3 is TGCGCCAGCAGCGGGGTCCTGGGACAGACTATAGATACGCAGTATTTT.

The genes are TRBV7-6 and TRBJ2-7, with TRBD1 matching over 7 bases. Germline V gene sequence: CDR1 SGHVS, CDR2 FNYEAQ. V trimming: 2 bases; J trimming: 0 bases; junction bases outside the gene matches: 4. The CDR3 runs 15 residues. The CDR3, as DNA: TGTGCCAGCAGCTTACGGGACAGCTCCTCCTACGAGCAGTACTTC. The encoded protein is CASSLRDSSSYEQYF. The whole variable domain, remainder taken from reference TRBV7-6 and TRBJ2-7, is GAGVSQSPRYKVTKRGQDVALRCDPISGHVSLYWYRQALGQGPEFLTYFNYEAQQDKSGLPNDRFSAERPEGSISTLTIQRTEQRDSAMYRCASSLRDSSSYEQYFGPGTRLTVT.

This clone turned up a few times. The rearrangement links TRBV2 to TRBJ1-1; D perhaps matches TRBD1 (5 bases). Germline values: CDR1 SNHLY, CDR2 FYNNEI. V dropped 7 bases and J dropped 0 bases, with 9 bases sitting between them. This CDR3 has 13 amino acids. As DNA, the CDR3 is TGTGCCAGCATAAGGGACTTGAACACTGAAGCTTTCTTT. This encodes CASIRDLNTEAFF.

The rearrangement uses TRBV7-3 and TRBJ2-3; TRBD2 might be the D (5 bases). The CDR3 is 13 amino acids. Germline V lookup: CDR1 SGHTA, CDR2 FQGTGA. Trimming removed 5 bases from V and 5 bases from J, with 11 bases in between. Written as DNA, the CDR3 is TGTGCCAGCAGCCTCCAGCGGAAAGATACGCAGTATTTT. Translation: CASSLQRKDTQYF. The full variable domain, in which reference TRBV7-3 and TRBJ2-3 provide the parts outside the CDR3, is GAGVSQTPSNKVTEKGKYVELRCDPISGHTALYWYRQSLGQGPEFLIYFQGTGAADDSGLPNDRFFAVRPEGSVSTLKIQRTERGDSAVYLCASSLQRKDTQYFGPGTRLTVL.

The chain is built from TRBV27 and TRBJ1-1; maybe TRBD1 (6 bases). The CDR3 runs to 14 residues. CDR1 and CDR2 from the germline V gene are MNHEY and SMNVEV (reference sequence). V was cut by 6 bases and J by 8 bases, with 19 bases left in between. CDR3 coding DNA: TGTGCCAGCAGGTATCAGGGGATGTTGGCCGAAGCTTTCTTT. The encoded protein is CASRYQGMLAEAFF.

The CDR3 protein is CASSKEIGLAVYNEQFF. CDR3 in DNA: TGTGCCAGTAGTAAAGAAATCGGACTAGCGGTCTACAATGAGCAGTTCTTC. The chain joins TRBV19 to TRBJ2-1; 10 nucleotides line up with TRBD2. Trimming at V came to 4 bases and at J to 3 bases, leaving 9 bases not matched to a gene. The germline gives CDR1 LNHDA, CDR2 SQIVND (reference sequence). The CDR3 length is 17 residues.

As DNA, the CDR3 is TGCAGCGTCTATGGGACAGGCTACACTGAAGCTTTCTTT. It translates to CSVYGTGYTEAFF. V is TRBV29-1 and J is TRBJ1-1, with 8 bases fitting TRBD1. The V segment lost 6 bases and the J segment 3 bases; nucleotides outside the gene matches: 6. This CDR3 region has 13 residues. From germline, CDR1 is SQVTM and CDR2 ANQGSEA.

V is TRBV7-6 and J is TRBJ2-7; a weak D match, TRBD1 (6 bases). The V end lost 6 bases, the J end lost 5 bases, and 14 bases lay between the germline ends. Germline V CDR1 and CDR2: SGHVS, FNYEAQ. The CDR3 is 13 amino acids. This CDR3 reads CASSGYRAHEQYF. Here the CDR3 DNA reads TGTGCCAGCAGTGGATACAGGGCCCACGAGCAGTACTTC.

The chain uses TRBV25-1 and TRBJ2-1; possible D gene TRBD2, 6 bases. V was shortened by 1 base and J by 10 bases, with 14 bases between the two germline ends. The V gene's germline CDR1 is MGHDK and CDR2 SYGVNS. The CDR3 has 14 residues. The CDR3 reads CASSEFGGVGEQFF. CDR3 nucleotide sequence: TGTGCCAGCAGTGAATTTGGAGGGGTCGGGGAGCAGTTCTTC.

The chain employs TRBV4-1 and TRBJ2-7; tentative D call: TRBD2 (6 bases). Germline values: CDR1 MGHRA, CDR2 YSYEKL. The CDR3 has 17 amino acids. V lost 4 bases to trimming and J lost 1 base, with 20 bases between them. The CDR3 nucleotides read TGCGCCAGCAGCCCTTCGGTCCCGGGACTCGTTTCCTACGAGCAGTACTTC. Protein sequence: CASSPSVPGLVSYEQYF.

This chain joins TRBV5-1 and TRBJ2-6, with D possibly being TRBD1 (6 bases). The germline gives CDR1 SGHRS, CDR2 YFSETQ. This CDR3 comprises 16 residues. V lost 4 bases and J 0 bases, leaving 11 bases between the germline ends. This CDR3 is CASSAGQTSGANVLTF. DNA for the CDR3: TGCGCCAGCAGCGCCGGACAGACCTCTGGGGCCAACGTCCTGACTTTC. Full variable domain (outside the CDR3, taken from reference TRBV5-1 and TRBJ2-6): KAGVTQTPRYLIKTRGQQVTLSCSPISGHRSVSWYQQTPGQGLQFLFEYFSETQRNKGNFPGRFSGRQFSNSRSEMNVSTLELGDSALYLCASSAGQTSGANVLTFGAGSRLTVL.

V and J are TRBV6-5 and TRBJ2-5, with D possibly matching TRBD2 (5 bases). The CDR3 extends over 15 amino acids. Trimming removed 5 bases from V and 7 bases from J, with 20 bases in between. Germline CDR1 MNHEY, CDR2 SVGAGI. The chain's CDR3 is CASSVRGPRRGTQYF. The CDR3 DNA follows: TGTGCCAGCAGTGTCCGAGGGCCTAGACGAGGGACCCAGTACTTC.

This rearrangement joins TRBV2 to TRBJ1-1, with D possibly TRBD1 on 6 matching bases. This CDR3 contains 13 residues. Germline CDR1 and CDR2: SNHLY and FYNNEI. V was clipped by 4 bases and J by 7 bases, with 13 bases between them. CDR3 sequence (DNA): TGTGCCAGCAGTGCAGGGGATTATGGTGAAGCTTTCTTT. Translated, it gives CASSAGDYGEAFF. The full variable domain, completed using reference TRBV2 and TRBJ1-1, is EPEVTQTPSHQVTQMGQEVILRCVPISNHLYFYWYRQILGQKVEFLVSFYNNEISEKSEIFDDQFSVERPDGSNFTLKIRSTKLEDSAMYFCASSAGDYGEAFFGQGTRLTVV.

This clone occurred once. V is TRBV28 and J is TRBJ2-3; 8 bases match TRBD2. Trimming cost V 11 bases and J 2 bases; bases outside gene matches: 9. The germline V gene encodes CDR1 MDHEN and CDR2 SYDVKM. The CDR3 runs to 14 residues. The DNA of the CDR3 is TGTGCCTCCGAGGGCGGGAGGCCCACAGATACGCAGTATTTT. It codes for CASEGGRPTDTQYF.

The chain is built from TRBV4-1 and TRBJ2-7; perhaps TRBD2 as D (5 bases). V was shortened by 1 base and J by 7 bases, with 20 bases between the two germline ends. The CDR3 is made up of 16 amino acids. CDR1 is MGHRA and CDR2 is YSYEKL in the germline V gene. CDR3 nucleotide sequence: TGCGCCAGCAGCCAAGGGTTATTAGTACGGCGGAGGGAGCAGTACTTC. Translation gives CASSQGLLVRRREQYF.

The chain is built from TRBV6-5 and TRBJ2-3; 7 bases are a match to TRBD2. V was pared by 4 bases and J by 3 bases, with 4 bases of the junction left unmatched. In germline, CDR1 is MNHEY, CDR2 SVGAGI. The CDR3 runs to 14 residues. CDR3 sequence reads: CASSLTSRTDTQYF. The CDR3 coding sequence is TGTGCCAGCAGTTTGACTAGCCGTACAGATACGCAGTATTTT.

The chain joins TRBV6-1 to TRBJ2-2; 7 bases line up with TRBD1. This CDR3 spans 14 amino acids. Germline trimming cut 1 base from V and 7 bases from J; bases unmatched to any gene: 3. The germline gives CDR1 MNHNS, CDR2 SASEGT. The CDR3 loop reads CASSEEGAVGELFF. The DNA of the CDR3 is TGTGCCAGCAGTGAAGAGGGGGCGGTCGGGGAGCTGTTTTTT.

The gene calls are TRBV6-5 and TRBJ2-3; D is perhaps TRBD1 (6 bases). The CDR3 has 14 amino acids. V lost 7 bases, J lost 1 base, and 12 bases lay in between. Germline loops: CDR1 MNHEY, CDR2 SVGAGI. In DNA form, the CDR3 reads TGTGCCAGCATCGCAGGGGTGGGCACAGATACGCAGTATTTT. This codes for CASIAGVGTDTQYF.

The chain joins TRBV19 to TRBJ2-2; D is undetermined. The ends were cut back, 6 bases at V and 8 bases at J, with 13 bases in the middle. The germline gives CDR1 LNHDA, CDR2 SQIVND (reference sequence). The CDR3 length is 13 residues. CDR3 in DNA: TGTGCCAGTAGGAACCCCGGGTTAGGGGAGCTGTTTTTT. It specifies CASRNPGLGELFF.

The chain links TRBV5-6 to TRBJ2-7; perhaps TRBD2 as D (5 bases). Per germline, CDR1 SGHDT and CDR2 YYEEEE. The CDR3 extends over 13 amino acids. V lost 0 bases and J 3 bases, leaving 7 bases between the germline ends. The CDR3 loop reads CASSLGAGYEQYF. The DNA for the CDR3 is TGTGCCAGCAGCTTGGGGGCGGGCTACGAGCAGTACTTC.

The CDR3 DNA follows: TGTGCCAGTAGTCCCGGGACAGGGCCCTACGAGCAGTACTTC. This gives the protein CASSPGTGPYEQYF. The genes are TRBV19 and TRBJ2-7, with 9 bases identical to TRBD1. J gave up 2 bases and V 5 bases, and 4 bases lay outside the gene matches. The CDR3 is 14 residues long. Per germline, CDR1 LNHDA and CDR2 SQIVND (reference sequence).

The CDR3: CASSIITQGDTQYF. The DNA of the CDR3 is TGTGCCAGCAGCATCATTACACAGGGGGATACGCAGTATTTT. The rearrangement links TRBV11-2 to TRBJ2-3; 7 bases are a match to TRBD1. There are 14 residues in the CDR3. Germline V gives CDR1 SGHAT, CDR2 FQNNGV. V lost 5 bases, J lost 6 bases, and 8 bases stayed unmatched.

Turning to this clone: Germline is not matched at one junction end, which may reflect a read error. The chain uses TRBV6-5 and TRBJ2-2, with 11 bases fitting TRBD1. Germline assignment: CDR1 MNHEY and CDR2 SVGAGI. This CDR3 comprises 11 residues. CDR3 DNA sequence: TGTGCCAGCACCGGGACAGGGGGGCTGTTTTTT. Translating it yields CASTGTGGLFF.

In its sample, this clone was seen once. J is TRBJ1-1 and V is TRBV18; TRBD1 is a possible D gene (6 bases). The V end lost 2 bases, the J end lost 0 bases, and 13 bases lay between the germline ends. The CDR3 totals 16 residues. Germline values: CDR1 KGHSH, CDR2 LQKENI. The CDR3 sequence is CASSPVGQSMNTEAFF. The CDR3 region has the DNA TGTGCCAGCTCACCAGTAGGACAGTCTATGAACACTGAAGCTTTCTTT.

The chain has TRBV4-2 and TRBJ1-2; possibly TRBD1 for D (5 bases). In germline, CDR1 is LGHNA, CDR2 YNFKEQ. The CDR3 loop spans 18 amino acids. The V and J ends lost 1 base and 4 bases respectively, with 22 bases between them. Written as DNA, the CDR3 is TGTGCCAGCAGCCAAGCCCACTTTCAGGGCGTCGGGTCCTATGGCTACACCTTC. Its translation is CASSQAHFQGVGSYGYTF.

Remarks on this clone: One end of the junction varies from germline; a read error may be responsible. The chain combines TRBV18 with TRBJ2-5; D unresolved. CDR1 and CDR2 from the germline V gene are KGHSH and LQKENI. The CDR3 has 13 amino acids. The CDR3 protein is CASSPGQQGTQYF. CDR3 DNA sequence: TGTGCCAGCTCACCAGGGCAGCAAGGGACCCAGTACTTC. Variable domain in full (rest from reference TRBV18 and TRBJ2-5): NAGVMQNPRHLVRRRGQEARLRCSPMKGHSHVYWYRQLPEEGLKFMVYLQKENIIDESGMPKERFSAEFPKEGPSILRIQQVVRGDSAAYFCASSPGQQGTQYFGPGTRLLVL.

J is TRBJ2-6 and V is TRBV29-1; 9 positions agree with TRBD1. The CDR3 is 18 amino acids. From germline, CDR1 is SQVTM and CDR2 ANQGSEA. V was pared by 2 bases and J by 3 bases, with 11 bases of the junction left unmatched. The CDR3 protein is CSVEPPGQGADGANVLTF. In DNA, the CDR3 is TGCAGCGTTGAACCTCCGGGACAGGGAGCGGATGGGGCCAACGTCCTGACTTTC.

The chain combines TRBV7-9 with TRBJ2-1, with D perhaps TRBD1 (5 bases). CDR1 is SEHNR, CDR2 FQNEAQ, per germline (reference sequence). Between the trimmed V and J ends, which lost 5 bases and 2 bases, there was a span of 13 bases. The CDR3 runs 15 residues. DNA for the CDR3: TGTGCCAGCAGCCCTTGGACAAGTACCTACAATGAGCAGTTCTTC. It encodes CASSPWTSTYNEQFF.

This rearrangement joins TRBV15 to TRBJ2-7, with 9 bases fitting TRBD2. Germline CDR1 reads LNHNV; CDR2 reads YYDKDF (reference sequence). The ends lost 1 base at V and 3 bases at J; junction bases unmatched: 4. This CDR3 has 15 amino acids. CDR3 DNA sequence: TGTGCCACCAGCAGAGTTGAGCGGGAGGACTACGAGCAGTACTTC. This gives the protein CATSRVEREDYEQYF.

The rearrangement links TRBV29-1 to TRBJ2-7, with 10 bases matching TRBD1. The CDR3 covers 13 residues. The germline V gene has CDR1 SQVTM and CDR2 ANQGSEA. Trimming removed 7 bases from V and 3 bases from J; junction bases left unmatched: 6. In nucleotides, the CDR3 is TGCAGCGCCCGGGACAGGGGAGGCTACGAGCAGTACTTC. Translated, it gives CSARDRGGYEQYF.